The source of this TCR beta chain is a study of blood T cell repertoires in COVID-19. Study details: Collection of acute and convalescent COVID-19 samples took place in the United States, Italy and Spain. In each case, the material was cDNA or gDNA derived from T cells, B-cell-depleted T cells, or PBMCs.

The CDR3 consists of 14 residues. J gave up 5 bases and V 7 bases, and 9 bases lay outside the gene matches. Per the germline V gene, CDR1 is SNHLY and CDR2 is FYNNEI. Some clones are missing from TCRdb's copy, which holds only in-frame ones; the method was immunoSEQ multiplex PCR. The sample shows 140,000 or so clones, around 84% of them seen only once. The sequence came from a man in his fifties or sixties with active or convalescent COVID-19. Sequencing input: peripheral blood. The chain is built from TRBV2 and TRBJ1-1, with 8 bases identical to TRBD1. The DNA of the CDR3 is TGTGCCAGCATAGGGGACAGGCGACGGACTGAAGCTTTCTTT. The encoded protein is CASIGDRRRTEAFF.